This TCR beta chain derives from a study of Graves' ophthalmopathy and Graves' hyperthyroidism. As for the study in general: Sampling took place at initial diagnosis, with peripheral blood obtained before any treatment. Study results and limitations: Between ophthalmopathy and stable hyperthyroidism, a 13-signature model drew a separation with around 90% sensitivity and less than 83% specificity. The model forecast ophthalmopathy progression, reaching 70.59% sensitivity and about 75% specificity. Also, most clonotypes expanded in the thyroid above 0.001 frequency appeared in blood.

Note on this clonotype: Its antigen is unknown.

This CDR3 comprises 14 residues. The V and J ends lost 6 bases and 4 bases respectively, with 13 bases between them. The study amplified TCR beta CDR3 regions using RNA transcripts. Second-round multiplex PCR followed a first-round RT-PCR using HTBI primers. From the multiplex PCR reads, TCRdb called clonotypes with MiXCR, one entry per CDR3 protein. The sample has roughly 220,000 distinct CDR3 sequences; about 47% are singletons. The chain links TRBV12-3 or TRBV12-4 to TRBJ1-5; no reliable D call. The source is an adult man with Graves' ophthalmopathy. The sample comprised peripheral blood. The CDR3 DNA reads as TGTGCCAGCAGCCTGGTCAGGACGAATCAGCCCCAGCATTTT. Amino acids: CASSLVRTNQPQHF.